What follows are 27 T cell receptor beta chains derived from one specimen sequenced in a study of post-analysis software for immune sequencing data. Whole-study results and caveats: Among four to six TRBV segments more frequent in patients than controls were TRBV5-6, TRBV5-1 and TRBV20-1.

Unique molecular identifiers were present in the TCR beta cDNA libraries. TCRdb re-called the PCR reads through MiXCR, storing one row per CDR3 protein. The sample has about 560,000 distinct CDR3 sequences; about 40% are singletons. Which antigens these TCRs recognize remains unknown. Sequenced: blood. These receptor sequences come from a girl aged 5 to 17 with multiple sclerosis.

This clonotype was seen ten or more times. The chain recombines TRBV5-1 with TRBJ2-5, with D unclear. The CDR3 is 15 amino acids. Trimming stripped 3 bases from V and 2 bases from J, with 14 bases between. Germline CDR1 SGHRS, CDR2 YFSETQ. The CDR3 DNA follows: TGCGCCAGCAGCTCTCAAGTGACGGCACAAGAGACCCAGTACTTC. Its protein is CASSSQVTAQETQYF.

This chain uses TRBV7-8 with TRBJ2-7, with TRBD1 as a possible D gene (5 bases). Per the germline V gene, CDR1 is SGHVS and CDR2 is FQNEAQ. Trimming took 5 bases from V and 6 from J, leaving 17 bases between them. CDR3 length equals 14 residues. The CDR3 DNA follows: TGTGCCAGCAGCGGATCTCGACAGCCTAGCGAGCAGTACTTC. This sequence encodes CASSGSRQPSEQYF. Complete variable domain (other parts from reference TRBV7-8 and TRBJ2-7): GAGVSQSPRYKVAKRGQDVALRCDPISGHVSLFWYQQALGQGPEFLTYFQNEAQLDKSGLPSDRFFAERPEGSVSTLKIQRTQQEDSAVYLCASSGSRQPSEQYFGPGTRLTVT.

This chain uses TRBV12-3 or TRBV12-4 with TRBJ2-3; TRBD2 agrees at 8 bases. Trimming took 4 bases from V and 6 from J; bases not matched to a gene: 9. There are 15 residues in the CDR3. Here the CDR3 reads CASSSDQRGRDTQYF. In DNA form, the CDR3 reads TGTGCCAGCAGTTCGGATCAGCGGGGGAGGGATACGCAGTATTTT.

The V gene is TRBV20-1, the J gene TRBJ2-3; D is unclear. The CDR3 totals 11 residues. V lost 3 bases and J 6 bases, leaving 7 bases between the germline ends. The germline gives CDR1 DFQATT, CDR2 SNEGSKA (reference sequence). The CDR3 nucleotides are TGCAGTGCTAGTGTGGGGGATACGCAGTATTTT. Residues: CSASVGDTQYF.

This clonotype has ten or more counts. The rearrangement uses TRBV4-1 and TRBJ2-5, with 7 bases fitting TRBD1. Trimming at V came to 3 bases and at J to 3 bases, leaving 10 bases not matched to a gene. The CDR3 consists of 16 residues. CDR1 MGHRA and CDR2 YSYEKL come from the germline V gene. The CDR3 region is CASSHAPGQNKETQYF. As DNA, the CDR3 is TGCGCCAGCAGCCACGCTCCGGGACAGAATAAAGAGACCCAGTACTTC.

The chain has TRBV2 and TRBJ2-7, with a weak D call TRBD1 (7 bases). V lost 3 bases and J lost 0, with 12 bases in between. CDR1 is SNHLY and CDR2 is FYNNEI in the germline V gene. The CDR3 contains 15 residues. CDR3 loop: CASSDWQGGSYEQYF. Here the CDR3 DNA reads TGTGCCAGCAGTGATTGGCAGGGGGGCTCCTACGAGCAGTACTTC.

The rearrangement joins TRBV2 to TRBJ2-3; 8 bases are shared with TRBD2. J gave up 2 bases and V 5 bases, and 9 bases lay outside the gene matches. Germline values: CDR1 SNHLY, CDR2 FYNNEI. CDR3 size: 16 residues. The CDR3 nucleotides read TGTGCCAGCAGTCTCATCGCGGGGGGTTCCACAGATACGCAGTATTTT. It yields the protein CASSLIAGGSTDTQYF.

The V and J genes are TRBV12-3 or TRBV12-4 and TRBJ2-4, with D possibly being TRBD2 (6 bases). Judging by the DNA end, TRBJ2-7 fits better; the J call may be wrong. The CDR3 is 13 amino acids. Here the CDR3 DNA reads TGTGCCAGCACCTTAGCGGAGAAGTACGAGCAGTACTTC. Translated, it gives CASTLAEKYEQYF.

This chain uses TRBV12-3 or TRBV12-4 with TRBJ2-7, with D possibly being TRBD1 (6 bases). The CDR3 length is 16 residues. V was clipped by 3 bases and J by 1 base, with 16 bases between them. Written as DNA, the CDR3 is TGTGCCAGCAGTTTTGGTCCAGGGGAGTGGTCCTACGAGCAGTACTTC. This translates into CASSFGPGEWSYEQYF.

V is TRBV5-1 and J is TRBJ2-7; 8 bases fit TRBD1. The CDR3 covers 13 residues. Germline CDR1 is SGHRS and CDR2 is YFSETQ. Trimming took 4 bases from V and 7 from J; bases not matched to a gene: 7. The CDR3 is CASSGQGAGEQYF. The CDR3 coding sequence is TGCGCCAGCAGCGGTCAGGGGGCCGGGGAGCAGTACTTC. Together with reference TRBV5-1 and TRBJ2-7, the CDR3 gives the full variable domain: KAGVTQTPRYLIKTRGQQVTLSCSPISGHRSVSWYQQTPGQGLQFLFEYFSETQRNKGNFPGRFSGRQFSNSRSEMNVSTLELGDSALYLCASSGQGAGEQYFGPGTRLTVT.

The V and J genes are TRBV29-1 and TRBJ2-3; D gene unclear. Trimming removed 4 bases from V and 6 bases from J, with 8 bases in between. The CDR3 loop spans 11 amino acids. CDR1 SQVTM and CDR2 ANQGSEA come from the germline V gene. CDR3: CSVGGLDTQYF. The CDR3 bases are TGCAGCGTTGGAGGCTTGGATACGCAGTATTTT.

The sample holds a few counts of this clonotype. Here the CDR3 reads CSAPRGAGGYTF. Here the CDR3 DNA reads TGCAGTGCTCCCCGGGGGGCCGGTGGCTACACCTTC. The chain links TRBV20-1 to TRBJ1-2, with D possibly being TRBD1 (6 bases). V was shortened by 5 bases and J by 7 bases, with 14 bases between the two germline ends. Germline V gene sequence: CDR1 DFQATT, CDR2 SNEGSKA (reference sequence). The CDR3 is 12 amino acids.

The genes are TRBV4-1 and TRBJ1-5; unclear D gene. Germline CDR1 is MGHRA and CDR2 is YSYEKL. The CDR3 sequence is 15 residues long. V lost 1 base to trimming and J lost 4 bases, with 11 bases between them. The chain's CDR3 is CASSQGAAENQPQHF. The CDR3 DNA follows: TGCGCCAGCAGCCAAGGGGCGGCAGAAAATCAGCCCCAGCATTTT.

The chain uses TRBV2 and TRBJ1-1, with D possibly being TRBD1 (6 bases). The CDR3 is 15 amino acids. V gave up 5 bases and J gave up 3 bases, with 16 bases separating them. From germline, CDR1 is SNHLY and CDR2 FYNNEI. As DNA, the CDR3 is TGTGCCAGCAGTTACGGACAGCCCTCCGACACTGAAGCTTTCTTT. Translating gives CASSYGQPSDTEAFF.

The rearrangement uses TRBV5-1 and TRBJ2-5; D uncertain. Germline CDR1 and CDR2: SGHRS and YFSETQ. The V end was cut by 5 bases, the J end by 6 bases, with 8 bases between. The CDR3 loop spans 11 amino acids. CDR3 sequence reads: CASSYQQTQYF. The CDR3 nucleotides are TGCGCCAGCAGTTACCAGCAGACCCAGTACTTC.

This clonotype appeared a few times. The genes are TRBV12-3 or TRBV12-4 and TRBJ2-2, with D possibly TRBD2 on 6 matching bases. The CDR3 runs 14 residues. Trimming stripped 7 bases from V and 5 bases from J, with 14 bases between. CDR3 coding DNA: TGTGCCAGCACCCACGGCGGGGATACCGGGGAGCTGTTTTTT. It encodes CASTHGGDTGELFF.

In its sample, this clonotype was seen a few times. The V and J genes are TRBV7-9 and TRBJ1-1, with TRBD1 matching over 7 bases. From germline, CDR1 is SEHNR and CDR2 FQNEAQ (reference sequence). Trimming cost V 8 bases and J 4 bases; bases outside gene matches: 7. The CDR3 loop spans 13 amino acids. In DNA form, the CDR3 reads TGTGCCAGCCGGGCAGGGGGGGTCACTGAAGCTTTCTTT. Translated, it gives CASRAGGVTEAFF. The whole variable domain, filled in from reference TRBV7-9 and TRBJ1-1, reads DTGVSQNPRHKITKRGQNVTFRCDPISEHNRLYWYRQTLGQGPEFLTYFQNEAQLEKSRLLSDRFSAERPKGSFSTLEIQRTEQGDSAMYLCASRAGGVTEAFFGQGTRLTVV.

The chain employs TRBV6-6 and TRBJ1-5; no firm D call. V was cut by 8 bases and J by 3 bases, with 14 bases left in between. Germline CDR1 and CDR2: MNHNY and SVGAGI (reference sequence). CDR3 size: 14 residues. CDR3 nucleotide sequence: TGTGCCAGCGAACCAGGCGGGCTCAATCAGCCCCAGCATTTT. Translating it yields CASEPGGLNQPQHF.

This clonotype came up a few times. A junction boundary mismatches the germline segment, possibly from a read error. The V call is TRBV9, the J call TRBJ1-1, with 7 bases identical to TRBD1. Germline V lookup: CDR1 SGDLS, CDR2 YYNGEE. This CDR3 has 13 residues. The CDR3 sequence is CGSSGQGDTEAFF. The CDR3 DNA follows: TGTGGCAGCAGCGGTCAGGGGGACACTGAAGCTTTCTTT.

The V call is TRBV2, the J call TRBJ2-3; 11 nucleotides match TRBD2. Germline V gene lookup returns CDR1 SNHLY and CDR2 FYNNEI. The trim removed 7 bases at V and 5 bases at J, leaving 8 bases unmatched. The CDR3 extends over 15 amino acids. The CDR3 region is CASTDSGGAGDTQYF. CDR3 sequence (DNA): TGTGCCAGCACCGATAGCGGGGGGGCGGGAGATACGCAGTATTTT.

This chain connects TRBV7-2 to TRBJ2-7, with 7 bases matching TRBD1. The V gene's germline CDR1 is SGHTA and CDR2 FQGNSA. This CDR3 comprises 13 residues. Trimming took 5 bases from V and 4 from J; bases not matched to a gene: 5. The CDR3 here is CASSKGQFYEQYF. The CDR3 coding sequence is TGTGCCAGCAGCAAGGGACAGTTTTACGAGCAGTACTTC.

This clonotype has just one count. V is TRBV20-1 and J is TRBJ2-5; D may be TRBD1 (5 bases). The CDR3 has 15 residues. Per the germline V gene, CDR1 is DFQATT and CDR2 is SNEGSKA (reference sequence). The V gene lost 2 bases and the J gene lost 5 bases, with 18 bases spanning the gap. This CDR3 is CSARRPQGSPETQYF. CDR3 nucleotides: TGCAGTGCTAGACGACCCCAGGGTTCCCCTGAGACCCAGTACTTC.

The rearrangement uses TRBV12-3 or TRBV12-4 and TRBJ2-4, with TRBD1 matching over 11 bases. The closer fit of TRBJ2-7 to the DNA end suggests the J call may be wrong. This CDR3 has 17 residues. The chain's CDR3 is CASSLGTGGAGAYEQYF. CDR3 bases: TGTGCCAGCAGTTTAGGGACAGGGGGCGCGGGAGCCTACGAGCAGTACTTC.

The CDR3, as DNA: TGCAGTGCTAGAGATCCGGCCGGGGACAGGGGGGAGACCCAGTACTTC. Encoded protein: CSARDPAGDRGETQYF. The chain recombines TRBV20-1 with TRBJ2-5; 11 bases align to TRBD1. Germline V gene lookup returns CDR1 DFQATT and CDR2 SNEGSKA (reference sequence). With 0 bases clipped from V and 5 bases from J, the junction kept 8 bases outside the gene matches. This CDR3 spans 16 amino acids.

The V and J genes are TRBV7-2 and TRBJ2-7, with D maybe TRBD2 (5 bases). The CDR3 is made up of 14 amino acids. The V gene lost 5 bases and the J gene lost 4 bases, with 15 bases spanning the gap. Germline CDR1 SGHTA, CDR2 FQGNSA. CDR3 coding DNA: TGTGCCAGCAGCCTCAACCGGCAGCGGTACGAGCAGTACTTC. Translated, it gives CASSLNRQRYEQYF.

The CDR3 here is CASSLEMPAEQFF. The DNA of the CDR3 is TGTGCCAGCAGCTTGGAGATGCCGGCTGAGCAGTTCTTC. V and J are TRBV5-5 and TRBJ2-1; no clear D. The CDR3 length is 13 residues. The V end was cut by 0 bases, the J end by 9 bases, with 10 bases between. The germline CDR1 and CDR2 sequences are SGHKS and YYEKEE (reference sequence).

For this clonotype: This may be a read error, as it is one base from a much larger clone. The chain uses TRBV3-1 and TRBJ1-2; 7 positions match TRBD1. The V and J ends lost 4 bases and 5 bases, in that order; junction bases with no gene match: 4. Germline values: CDR1 LGHDT, CDR2 YNNKEL (reference sequence). The CDR3 is 13 residues long. Here the CDR3 DNA reads TGTGCCAGCAGCCCGACAGGGAAATATGGCTACACCTTC. Protein: CASSPTGKYGYTF.